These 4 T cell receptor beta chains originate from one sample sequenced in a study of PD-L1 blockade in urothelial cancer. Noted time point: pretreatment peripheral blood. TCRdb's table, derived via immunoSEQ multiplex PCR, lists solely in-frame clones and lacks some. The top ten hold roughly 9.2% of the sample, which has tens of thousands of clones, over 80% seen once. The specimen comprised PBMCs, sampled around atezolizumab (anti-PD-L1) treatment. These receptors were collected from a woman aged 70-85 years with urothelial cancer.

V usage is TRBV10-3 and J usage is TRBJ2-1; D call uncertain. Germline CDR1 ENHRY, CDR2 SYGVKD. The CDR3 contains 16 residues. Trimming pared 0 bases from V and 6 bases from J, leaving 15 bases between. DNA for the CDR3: TGTGCCATCAGTGAGTCAGATATGGCTAGGTTCAATGAGCAGTTCTTC. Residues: CAISESDMARFNEQFF.

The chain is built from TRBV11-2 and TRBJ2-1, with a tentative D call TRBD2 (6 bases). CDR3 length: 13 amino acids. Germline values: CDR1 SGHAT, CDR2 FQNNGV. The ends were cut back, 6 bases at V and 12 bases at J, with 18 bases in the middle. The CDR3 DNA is TGTGCCAGCAGACTAGGAGGGTACCATGCGCAGTTCTTC. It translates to CASRLGGYHAQFF.

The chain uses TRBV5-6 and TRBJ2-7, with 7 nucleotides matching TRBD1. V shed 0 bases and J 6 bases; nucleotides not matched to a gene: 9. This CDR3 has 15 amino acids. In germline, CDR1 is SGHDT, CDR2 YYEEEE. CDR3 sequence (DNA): TGTGCCAGCAGCTTGGCCAAGAGACAGGGCTTCGAGCAGTACTTC. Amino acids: CASSLAKRQGFEQYF.

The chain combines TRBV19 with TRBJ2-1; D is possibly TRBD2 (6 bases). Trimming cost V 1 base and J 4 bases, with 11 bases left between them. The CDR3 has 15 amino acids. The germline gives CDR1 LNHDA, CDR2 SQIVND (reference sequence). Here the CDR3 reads CASSIGGTVYNEQFF. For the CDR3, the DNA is TGTGCCAGTAGTATAGGAGGGACTGTTTACAATGAGCAGTTCTTC.